The clone carrying this T cell receptor (beta chain) was recorded many times. Its antigen is unidentified. V lost 5 bases and J 6 bases, leaving 23 bases between the germline ends. The CDR3 is made up of 16 amino acids. The germline CDR1 and CDR2 sequences are MDHEN and SYDVKM. This specimen belongs to a study of regulatory T cells in long-lasting Graves disease. The study, taken as a whole, reports: TRBV28, TRBJ1-2 and TRBJ2-5 were segments that persistent disease favored.

Through Arm-PCR of CDR3 regions and iRepertoire HTBI primers, TCR beta libraries were built. TCRdb reprocessed the multiplex PCR reads with MiXCR, giving one entry per CDR3 protein. Of about 430,000 distinct CDR3 sequences in the sample, approximately 22% were seen once. Time point indicated: persistent/refractory GD, antithyroid drugs over 5 years with positive TRAb. Making the TCR library involved RNA that had been extracted from PBMCs. The TCR comes from a female donor with Graves disease. The rearrangement joins TRBV28 to TRBJ2-7; D is tentatively TRBD1 or TRBD2 (5 bases each). Sequences were derived from peripheral blood mononuclear cells (PBMCs), sampled when the disease was refractory, from a patient treated with antithyroid drugs. DNA for the CDR3: TGTGCCAGCAGTGCCCCTACCTCCTCCGGGACGTTCGAGCAGTACTTC. Its protein is CASSAPTSSGTFEQYF.